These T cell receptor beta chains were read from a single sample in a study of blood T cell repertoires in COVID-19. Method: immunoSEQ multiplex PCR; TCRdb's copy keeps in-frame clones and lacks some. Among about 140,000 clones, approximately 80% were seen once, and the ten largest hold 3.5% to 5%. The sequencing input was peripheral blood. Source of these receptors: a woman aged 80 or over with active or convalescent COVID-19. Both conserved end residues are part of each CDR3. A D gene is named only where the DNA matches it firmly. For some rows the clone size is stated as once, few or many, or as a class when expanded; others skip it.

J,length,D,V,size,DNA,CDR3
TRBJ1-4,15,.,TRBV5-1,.,TGCGCCAGCAGCTTGGACGGACAAAGGAATGAAAAACTGTTTTTT,CASSLDGQRNEKLFF
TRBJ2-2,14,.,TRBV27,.,TGTGCCAGCAGTTTATACAGAAACACCGGGGAGCTGTTTTTT,CASSLYRNTGELFF
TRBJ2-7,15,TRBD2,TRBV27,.,TGTGCCAGCACCCCATTGGGAGGGAGCTCCTACGAGCAGTACTTC,CASTPLGGSSYEQYF
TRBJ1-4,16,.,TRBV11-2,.,TGTGCCAGCAGCCTGGGGAGTCCGGTAGCTAATGAAAAACTGTTTTTT,CASSLGSPVANEKLFF
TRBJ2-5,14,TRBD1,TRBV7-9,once,TGTGCCAGCAGCTTAAGGGCAGGGGGCGAGACCCAGTACTTC,CASSLRAGGETQYF
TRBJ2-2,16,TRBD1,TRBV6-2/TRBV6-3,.,TGTGCCAGCAGCCGTCGCTCGGGACAGGGGGTCGGGGAGCTGTTTTTT,CASSRRSGQGVGELFF
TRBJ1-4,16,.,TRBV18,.,TGTGCCAGCTCACCACGAGGGCGTGCAACTAATGAAAAACTGTTTTTT,CASSPRGRATNEKLFF
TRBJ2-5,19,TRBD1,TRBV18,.,TGTGCCAGCTCACCAAATCAAGCCACGACAGGGAGAGAAAGAGAGACCCAGTACTTC,CASSPNQATTGRERETQYF
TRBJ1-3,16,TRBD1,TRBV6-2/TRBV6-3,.,TGTGCCAGCAGTTACACCTCGACAGGGGTCGGAAACACCATATATTTT,CASSYTSTGVGNTIYF
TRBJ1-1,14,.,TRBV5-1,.,TGCGCCAGCAGCCTTCCCCAGGGCTCCGGTGAAGCTTTCTTT,CASSLPQGSGEAFF
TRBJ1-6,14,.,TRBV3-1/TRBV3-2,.,TGTGCCAGCAGCCAAGGGATCGAGGGTTCACCCCTCCACTTT,CASSQGIEGSPLHF
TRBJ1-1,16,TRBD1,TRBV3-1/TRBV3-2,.,TGTGCCAGCAGCCAAGGCCCCAGGGGGCTCGGCACTGAAGCTTTCTTT,CASSQGPRGLGTEAFF
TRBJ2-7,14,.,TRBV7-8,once,TGTGCCAGCAGCACAGCGACAGTCTCCTACGAGCAGTACTTC,CASSTATVSYEQYF
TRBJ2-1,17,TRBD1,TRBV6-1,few,TGTGCCAGCAGTGAAAGCATTGGGACAGGGCTTTACAATGAGCAGTTCTTC,CASSESIGTGLYNEQFF
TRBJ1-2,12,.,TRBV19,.,TGTGCCACCGGTCGCCGGGACTATGGCTACACCTTC,CATGRRDYGYTF
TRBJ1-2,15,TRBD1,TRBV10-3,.,TGTGCCATCAGTGAGTCGGACAGGGGGCTTGGTGGCTACACCTTC,CAISESDRGLGGYTF
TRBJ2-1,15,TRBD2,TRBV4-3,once,TGCGCCAGCAGCCGTAGCGGGGGGGCTGGGAATGAGCAGTTCTTC,CASSRSGGAGNEQFF
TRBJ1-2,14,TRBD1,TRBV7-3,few,TGTGCCAGCAGCCCCGGACAGGGTCTCTATGGCTACACCTTC,CASSPGQGLYGYTF
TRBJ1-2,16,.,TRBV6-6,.,TGTGCCAGCATTAATCAACGTCAGGGAAGTAACTATGGCTACACCTTC,CASINQRQGSNYGYTF
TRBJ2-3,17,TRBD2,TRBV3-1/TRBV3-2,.,TGTGCCAGCAGCCAAGGGGTGGCGGGGGTATTCACAGATACGCAGTATTTT,CASSQGVAGVFTDTQYF
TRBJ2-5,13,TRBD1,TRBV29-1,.,TGCAGCATGGGACAGGGGAGCGGAGAGACCCAGTACTTC,CSMGQGSGETQYF
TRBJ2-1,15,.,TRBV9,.,TGTGCCAGCAGCCTCGGTTGGGGCCAATACAATGAGCAGTTCTTC,CASSLGWGQYNEQFF
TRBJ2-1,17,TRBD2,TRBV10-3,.,TGTGCCATCAGATCCACTAGCGGGGAAAGCTCCTACAATGAGCAGTTCTTC,CAIRSTSGESSYNEQFF
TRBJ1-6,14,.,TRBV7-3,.,TGTGCCAGCAGCAAAGACATACTTAATTCACCCCTCCACTTT,CASSKDILNSPLHF